A single T cell receptor beta chain is shown here with its context. The specificity of this receptor is unknown. Per-base qualities were not stored, and no clone one base away is much larger. The sample belongs to a study of blood T cells in healthy people across ages (dated by TCRdb to 2014 to 2015). In the study overall: In model experiments, template switching captured about one uniquely barcoded TCR beta cDNA molecule for every two T cells. To track age-related changes in TCR beta repertoire diversity, the study relied on deep sequencing normalized with unique cDNA molecular identifiers. Four age groups were formed from the donors: young (average 16 years), middle-aged (approximately 42), aged (62) and long-lived (roughly 81). Using the same blood draw, the study looked at two additional independent replicas of 1 million unique cDNA reads for two donors, one aged 18 to 30 and the other aged 80 or older. What the study reported, not specific to this receptor: Bulk unsorted PBMC profiling prevented conclusive comparison of naive and antigen-experienced compartments. The long-lived group showed more naive CD4+ T cells, fewer expanded clones and increased TCR diversity than the aged group, suggesting age selection. The percentage of naive T cells measured by flow cytometry correlated strongly with observed TCR beta diversity. As age increased, observed TCR beta diversity per million T cells dropped in a roughly linear way, and a significant reduction was already evident by age about 40. Because donor CMV infection status was unknown, age-related changes in expanded clonotypes were potentially confounded. Estimates of total diversity based on one million sequenced T cells were considered lower bounds and underestimates.

Preparation of the library involved 5' RACE. The instrument given in TCRdb is Illumina HiSeq 2500. A second PCR of about 7 to 12 cycles was performed with a sample-barcoded 5' primer and a J-beta primer mix. A unique molecular identifier was introduced onto each TCR beta cDNA molecule by a template-switch 5' adaptor carrying 12 random nucleotides. At least 2.5 million CDR3-containing paired-end reads were obtained from each sample. First-strand cDNA synthesis was performed from all RNA using the Mint cDNA synthesis kit, with priming by a TRBC-specific oligonucleotide. Following uracil-DNA glycosylase treatment, all cDNA underwent a first 18-cycle PCR with the universal primers M1SS and BC2_uni_R. The authors processed their data as follows. For normalization, 1 million high-quality reads were randomly selected from each sample, with every read carrying a distinct molecular identifier. Instead of being binned into consensus sequences, reads with shared molecular identifiers were discarded. CDR3 identification, clonotype clustering and error correction used MiTCR with a Q25 quality threshold and the strictest error-elimination algorithm. A nonparametric unseen species model using Euler transformation provided a lower-bound estimate of total TCR beta diversity. Using fastp at Q25 and MiXCR, TCRdb reprocessed the public reads and kept productive beta chains. Rows are combined by CDR3 protein, so each entry shows the most common genes and DNA. Here the V and J calls rest on TCRdb's processing, not on the authors' analysis. The sample profile shows 1 million or so distinct CDR3 sequences; roughly 24% of them were found once. Approximately 0.79% of the sample is held by the ten biggest clonotypes.

The donors were under 40 Caucasian individuals from Russia, aged about 6 to 100 years, who were systemically healthy. Roughly 11 milliliters of peripheral blood were drawn from each donor into EDTA-treated Vacutainer tubes. Ficoll-Paque density-gradient centrifugation was used to isolate PBMCs, with at least 7 million obtained per sample. Total RNA was extracted from PBMCs with Trizol reagent, with at least 6 micrograms obtained per sample. Naive CD45RAhigh/CD27high T cell percentages were measured by flow cytometry on a PBMC aliquot from every donor. These data were likewise used in another study, on T cells of mothers and their children. As noted in the second study: The donors were nine systemically healthy Caucasian individuals, made up of three mothers and their six children. cDNA synthesis consumed the entire amount of extracted RNA, loaded at about 1.5 ug RNA in each 15 ul reaction. In the second PCR, sample barcodes and 2-4 random nucleotides were introduced via the M1S primer. Over 9.5 million TCR beta CDR3 reads were obtained for each mother, and around 2.7 million reads were obtained for each child. Thymic selection similarly shapes TCR recombination output in related and unrelated pairs, with minor effect from inherited differences. Normalized repertoire overlap was always slightly but never significantly higher in related than unrelated mother-child pairs. No persistent microchimeric T cell clones were detected, at a sensitivity of around 97 clones per million clonotypes. In the study, deep NGS was used to compare the TCR beta repertoires of mothers and children, and features distinguishing related mother-child pairs from unrelated individuals were sought. The mean age was roughly 40 +/- 4 years for the mothers and about 12 +/- 4 years for the children. Libraries were sequenced on Illumina HiSeq 2000 with 100+100 nt paired-end reads after adapter ligation with NEBNext reagents. To prevent cross-contamination, the mother and child libraries were prepared a month apart and were sequenced in separate runs. Each donor had between about 450,000 and 2,200,000 distinct TCR beta clonotypes identified. Naive TCR beta clonotypes were estimated from low-frequency clonotypes matched to each donor's FACS-determined naive share, without sorting.

Material for sequencing was blood. This TCR was recovered from a girl aged 2 to 10 in good health.

The CDR3 loop reads CASSSDGFLYGYTF. The nucleotide sequence is given as TGTGCCAGCAGCTCGGACGGTTTCCTCTATGGCTACACCTTC. The chain couples TRBV28 to TRBJ1-2; the D segment cannot be called with confidence. CDR1 MDHEN and CDR2 SYDVKM are derived from the germline V gene. Reading from cysteine to phenylalanine, the CDR3 counts 14 amino acids. The retained sequence is limited to the CDR3, 42 bases, with the frame set at the first base. Trimming costs V 6 bases and J 4 bases, and their ends lie 15 bases apart.